The 28 T cell receptor beta chains in this list originate from one sample, sequenced in a study of persistence of HIV-infected CD4 T cells. The stimulus was lysate of CMV-infected fibroblasts, roughly 10 ug/mL. CD4+ T cells upregulating both CD40 ligand and CD69 were sorted as responding cells. Antigens of these TCRs are unknown. This was the immunoSEQ version 4 assay in survey mode. Profiled with immunoSEQ multiplex PCR; TCRdb holds only in-frame clones, not every one. The profile shows roughly 13,000 clones, roughly 71% of them singletons. The sequencing used CD4+ T cells sorted from PBMCs after approximately 19-hour stimulation, collected from a patient who received antiretroviral therapy. Receptors were obtained from an adult man with HIV who was CMV-seropositive.

The table lists this clone with a few counts. The rearrangement joins TRBV2 to TRBJ2-2; 11 bases align to TRBD1. The germline CDR1 and CDR2 sequences are SNHLY and FYNNEI. The CDR3 has 13 amino acids. J lost 6 bases, V lost 6 bases, and 0 bases had no gene match. The CDR3 protein is CASRGQGAGELFF. The CDR3 region has the DNA TGTGCCAGCAGGGGACAGGGGGCCGGGGAGCTGTTTTTT.

CDR3 coding DNA: TGTGCCAGCAGCCCTAGCGGGGGGGCCACCTACGAGCAGTACTTC. It is translated as CASSPSGGATYEQYF. The gene calls are TRBV7-2 and TRBJ2-7; TRBD2 matches at 12 bases. V trimming: 5 bases; J trimming: 2 bases; junction bases outside the gene matches: 4. Germline V gene data show CDR1 as SGHTA and CDR2 as FQGNSA. This CDR3 region has 15 residues.

The V gene is TRBV19, the J gene TRBJ1-1; no firm D call. Germline-derived CDR1 and CDR2 are LNHDA and SQIVND (reference sequence). The CDR3 is 14 residues long. V was clipped by 1 base and J by 3 bases, with 9 bases between them. The CDR3 DNA reads TGTGCCAGTAGTATAGCGGGGATCGACACTGAAGCTTTCTTT. It is translated as CASSIAGIDTEAFF.

This clone was counted a few times. The chain employs TRBV5-1 and TRBJ2-7; no definite D call. The CDR3 runs to 13 residues. Germline loops: CDR1 SGHRS, CDR2 YFSETQ. V was trimmed by 4 bases and J by 2 bases, leaving 10 bases between them. The CDR3 loop reads CASSPSGPYEQYF. CDR3 nucleotide sequence: TGCGCCAGCAGCCCCTCCGGGCCCTACGAGCAGTACTTC.

This chain uses TRBV29-1 with TRBJ1-2; a possible D gene is TRBD1 (6 bases). V gave up 6 bases and J gave up 8 bases, with 16 bases separating them. Germline CDR1 and CDR2: SQVTM and ANQGSEA. This CDR3 is 12 amino acids long. The CDR3 reads CSVRGEGQGYTF. The DNA for the CDR3 is TGCAGCGTCAGGGGAGAGGGTCAGGGCTACACCTTC.

The chain is built from TRBV19 and TRBJ2-6; the match to TRBD2 covers 14 bases. V shed 5 bases and J 2 bases; nucleotides not matched to a gene: 5. Germline values: CDR1 LNHDA, CDR2 SQIVND (reference sequence). This CDR3 has 18 amino acids. The CDR3 coding sequence is TGTGCCAGTAGTCGGCGACTAGCGGGGGGGCCTGGGGCCAACGTCCTGACTTTC. It codes for CASSRRLAGGPGANVLTF.

Remarks on this clone: Other DNA sequences in the same sample also yield this CDR3. The chain combines TRBV3-1 (or the pseudogene TRBV3-2) with TRBJ2-2; TRBD1 is a possible D gene (5 bases). The CDR3 spans 15 residues. The V end was cut by 3 bases, the J end by 5 bases, with 13 bases between. Germline V CDR1 and CDR2: LGHDT, YNNKEL (reference sequence). CDR3 residues: CASSQGRGRTGELFF. The CDR3 DNA sequence: TGTGCCAGCAGCCAGGGAAGGGGAAGGACCGGGGAGCTGTTTTTT.

V and J are TRBV5-6 and TRBJ1-3; unclear D gene. V lost 8 bases, J lost 0 bases, and 12 bases lay in between. The CDR3 length is 14 residues. Per the germline V gene, CDR1 is SGHDT and CDR2 is YYEEEE. The CDR3 spells CASRGYHSGNTIYF. For the CDR3, the DNA is TGTGCCAGTCGCGGATACCACTCTGGAAACACCATATATTTT.

The chain uses TRBV7-6 and TRBJ2-3; D is ambiguous. Looked up from germline, CDR1 is SGHVS and CDR2 is FNYEAQ. V lost 4 bases to trimming and J lost 6 bases, with 8 bases between them. The CDR3 runs 12 residues. The CDR3 nucleotides read TGTGCCAGCAGCTCGTACGGCGATACGCAGTATTTT. This encodes CASSSYGDTQYF.

This rearrangement joins TRBV27 to TRBJ2-2; D might be TRBD1 (6 bases). Trimming cost V 8 bases and J 2 bases, with 15 bases left between them. Germline CDR1 reads MNHEY; CDR2 reads SMNVEV (reference sequence). CDR3 length equals 15 residues. CDR3 sequence: CASGFRGFNTGELFF. The CDR3 nucleotides are TGTGCCAGCGGCTTCAGGGGCTTCAACACCGGGGAGCTGTTTTTT.

This clone was observed a single time. This chain joins TRBV7-8 and TRBJ2-3, with 8 bases fitting TRBD2. The CDR3 is 14 residues long. With V trimmed by 5 bases and J by 0 bases, 1 base remained unmatched. Per germline, CDR1 SGHVS and CDR2 FQNEAQ. CDR3 sequence reads: CASSRGGSTDTQYF. The CDR3 nucleotides read TGTGCCAGCAGCCGCGGGGGGAGCACAGATACGCAGTATTTT.

The rearrangement links TRBV19 to TRBJ2-1, with D possibly TRBD1 on 6 matching bases. Trimming shortened V by 5 bases and J by 0 bases, and 11 bases separated the two germline ends. The CDR3 totals 15 residues. CDR1 LNHDA and CDR2 SQIVND come from the germline V gene (reference sequence). The CDR3 DNA follows: TGTGCCAGTAGTGTCGACAGGAGCTCCTACAATGAGCAGTTCTTC. It translates to CASSVDRSSYNEQFF.

The J gene is TRBJ2-4, the V gene TRBV9, with 7 bases identical to TRBD1. The CDR3 consists of 15 residues. The trim removed 0 bases at V and 6 bases at J, leaving 6 bases unmatched. CDR1 and CDR2 (germline): SGDLS, YYNGEE. Here the CDR3 DNA reads TGTGCCAGCAGCGTAGGGGGGACAGCCGCAAACATTCAGTACTTC. Its protein product is CASSVGGTAANIQYF.

This sequence joins TRBV29-1 and TRBJ1-2; D is possibly TRBD1 (5 bases). V dropped 6 bases and J dropped 7 bases, with 12 bases sitting between them. The CDR3 runs 11 residues. Germline V gene data show CDR1 as SQVTM and CDR2 as ANQGSEA. For the CDR3, the DNA is TGCAGCGTCATAAGGGACCGTGGCTACACCTTC. Translation: CSVIRDRGYTF.

The gene calls are TRBV7-3 and TRBJ2-3; no clear D. CDR1 and CDR2 from the germline V gene are SGHTA and FQGTGA. V dropped 1 base and J dropped 3 bases, with 14 bases sitting between them. The CDR3 is 16 residues long. The CDR3, as DNA: TGTGCCAGCAGCTTAAGAGGCTCGGGCTGGACAGATACGCAGTATTTT. Translation: CASSLRGSGWTDTQYF.

The chain carries TRBV20-1 and TRBJ1-5; D not certain. V lost 3 bases and J lost 4, with 13 bases in between. The CDR3 runs to 14 residues. Germline assignment: CDR1 DFQATT and CDR2 SNEGSKA (reference sequence). The CDR3 sequence: CSASYGLMNQPQHF. CDR3 in DNA: TGCAGTGCTAGTTACGGCTTGATGAATCAGCCCCAGCATTTT.

The chain links TRBV18 to TRBJ2-3; no reliable D call. This CDR3 is 14 amino acids long. V was clipped by 2 bases and J by 5 bases, with 11 bases between them. Germline V CDR1 and CDR2: KGHSH, LQKENI. The DNA for the CDR3 is TGTGCCAGCTCACCATCCACGATGGGAGATACGCAGTATTTT. It translates to CASSPSTMGDTQYF.

The J gene is TRBJ2-7, the V gene TRBV1; the D call of TRBD2 is as the table states it, not checked on the DNA. TRBV1 is a listed pseudogene. This CDR3 is built from 17 residues. The CDR3 region has the DNA TGCACCAGCAGCCAACGCAGACTAGCGGGGGCCTCCTACGAGCAGTACTTC. Its translation is CTSSQRRLAGASYEQYF.

This clone has only a few counts. The rearrangement links TRBV18 to TRBJ2-7; 7 positions agree with TRBD1. This CDR3 comprises 14 residues. CDR1 is KGHSH and CDR2 is LQKENI in the germline V gene. J gave up 3 bases and V 3 bases, and 5 bases lay outside the gene matches. The CDR3 bases are TGTGCCAGCTCACCCACAGGGGTAGTCTACGAGCAGTACTTC. Encoded protein: CASSPTGVVYEQYF.

The chain has TRBV6-5 and TRBJ1-2, with 7 bases identical to TRBD1. This CDR3 has 15 residues. The germline gives CDR1 MNHEY, CDR2 SVGAGI. The ends lost 8 bases at V and 1 base at J; junction bases unmatched: 10. DNA for the CDR3: TGTGCCAGCGACCCCCGACAGGGCAATAACTATGGCTACACCTTC. It codes for CASDPRQGNNYGYTF.

This chain uses TRBV7-9 with TRBJ1-1, with D unresolved. V lost 2 bases, J lost 9 bases, and 16 bases lay in between. Germline V gene sequence: CDR1 SEHNR, CDR2 FQNEAQ (reference sequence). This CDR3 contains 14 residues. The CDR3 is CASSLIVGASQAFF. The CDR3 DNA sequence: TGTGCCAGCAGCTTAATTGTCGGCGCGTCCCAAGCTTTCTTT.

The chain links TRBV7-9 to TRBJ2-3; D may be TRBD2 (6 bases). The CDR3 loop spans 16 amino acids. Germline V gene lookup returns CDR1 SEHNR and CDR2 FQNEAQ (reference sequence). Trimming removed 4 bases from V and 4 bases from J, with 18 bases in between. CDR3: CASSSGTLQYSDTQYF. DNA for the CDR3: TGTGCCAGCAGCTCCGGGACTTTACAGTATTCAGATACGCAGTATTTT.

This clone was detected only a few times. The J gene is TRBJ2-7, the V gene TRBV2, with 9 bases matching TRBD2. Trimming removed 4 bases from V and 7 bases from J; junction bases left unmatched: 5. CDR1 is SNHLY and CDR2 is FYNNEI in the germline V gene. The CDR3 totals 13 residues. This CDR3 is CASSGAGGGEQYF. CDR3 bases: TGTGCCAGCAGTGGAGCGGGGGGAGGGGAGCAGTACTTC. The whole variable domain, filled in from reference TRBV2 and TRBJ2-7, reads EPEVTQTPSHQVTQMGQEVILRCVPISNHLYFYWYRQILGQKVEFLVSFYNNEISEKSEIFDDQFSVERPDGSNFTLKIRSTKLEDSAMYFCASSGAGGGEQYFGPGTRLTVT.

By proportion, this clone is medium-sized. The rearrangement joins TRBV2 to TRBJ2-7; 10 bases are a match to TRBD2. CDR3 length: 14 amino acids. J lost 6 bases, V lost 4 bases, and 6 bases had no gene match. Germline loops: CDR1 SNHLY, CDR2 FYNNEI. This CDR3 is CASSVASGGGEQYF. The CDR3, as DNA: TGTGCCAGCAGTGTAGCTAGCGGGGGAGGCGAGCAGTACTTC.

The chain employs TRBV9 and TRBJ2-1, with D maybe TRBD1 (6 bases). V was shortened by 0 bases and J by 3 bases, with 13 bases between the two germline ends. The CDR3 spans 16 residues. CDR1 is SGDLS and CDR2 is YYNGEE in the germline V gene. This chain's CDR3 is CASSVGGQSNYNEQFF. CDR3 in DNA: TGTGCCAGCAGCGTAGGAGGACAGTCCAACTACAATGAGCAGTTCTTC.

This clone turned up a few times. CDR3 nucleotide sequence: TGTGCCAGCAGCCTCACCTGGACGGGCACCGGGGAGCTGTTTTTT. Translation: CASSLTWTGTGELFF. The chain combines TRBV7-2 with TRBJ2-2; no clear D. The ends were cut back, 5 bases at V and 4 bases at J, with 14 bases in the middle. The CDR3 length is 15 residues. Germline CDR1 is SGHTA and CDR2 is FQGNSA. Drawing the rest from reference TRBV7-2 and TRBJ2-2, the complete variable domain is GAGVSQSPSNKVTEKGKDVELRCDPISGHTALYWYRQSLGQGLEFLIYFQGNSAPDKSGLPSDRFSAERTGGSVSTLTIQRTQQEDSAVYLCASSLTWTGTGELFFGEGSRLTVL.

The chain employs TRBV28 and TRBJ1-2; 9 bases are shared with TRBD1. Looked up from germline, CDR1 is MDHEN and CDR2 is SYDVKM. Germline trimming cut 8 bases from V and 4 bases from J; bases unmatched to any gene: 5. The CDR3 has 13 residues. The CDR3 DNA reads as TGTGCCAGCCTTGGGGACAGGGCCTATGGCTACACCTTC. It codes for CASLGDRAYGYTF.

The chain couples TRBV19 to TRBJ1-5, with TRBD1 matching 9 bases. With 6 bases clipped from V and 3 bases from J, the junction kept 6 bases outside the gene matches. The CDR3 has 15 residues. Per the germline V gene, CDR1 is LNHDA and CDR2 is SQIVND (reference sequence). CDR3 region: CASSRDRAINQPQHF. CDR3 sequence (DNA): TGTGCCAGTAGCCGGGACAGGGCCATCAATCAGCCCCAGCATTTT.